This T cell receptor beta chain appears in the sequencing data of a study of early T cells in non-severe SARS-CoV-2 infection. Study in general: Bulk RNA taken from unsorted whole blood was sequenced, leaving chains unpaired.

The CDR3 has 14 amino acids. J gave up 7 bases and V 3 bases, and 6 bases lay outside the gene matches. In germline, CDR1 is DFQATT, CDR2 SNEGSKA (reference sequence). Unique molecular identifiers were attached to individual cDNA molecules. TCRdb re-called the 5' RACE reads through MiXCR, storing one row per CDR3 protein. In the table there are around 31,000 distinct CDR3 sequences, around 6% of which are singletons. Study conclusions and caveats: Anti-spike CD8 responses were favored in VDJdb matching, and private and CD4 specificities were missed.

This clonotype was observed at least ten times. Its matching antigen is unknown. Sequencing input: whole blood. The chain joins TRBV20-1 to TRBJ2-1, with 10 positions matching TRBD1. The source is an adult who was a healthcare worker with PCR-confirmed SARS-CoV-2 infection or an uninfected control (not recorded which). CDR3 residues: CSASVRQGANEQFF. The CDR3 DNA follows: TGCAGTGCTAGTGTCCGACAGGGGGCAAATGAGCAGTTCTTC.